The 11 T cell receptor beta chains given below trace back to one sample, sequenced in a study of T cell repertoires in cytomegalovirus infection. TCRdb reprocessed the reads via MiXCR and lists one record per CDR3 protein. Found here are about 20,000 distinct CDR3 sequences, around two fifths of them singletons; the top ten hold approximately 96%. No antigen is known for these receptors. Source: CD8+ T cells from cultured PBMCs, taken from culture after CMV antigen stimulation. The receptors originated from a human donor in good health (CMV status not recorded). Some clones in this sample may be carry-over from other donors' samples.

CDR3: CASSRPGLRGTEAFF. Written as DNA, the CDR3 is TGTGCCAGCAGTCGTCCGGGACTCAGGGGCACTGAAGCTTTCTTT. This chain connects TRBV27 to TRBJ1-1; D might be TRBD1 (6 bases). This CDR3 comprises 15 residues. V was trimmed by 5 bases and J by 4 bases, leaving 17 bases between them. Per germline, CDR1 MNHEY and CDR2 SMNVEV (reference sequence).

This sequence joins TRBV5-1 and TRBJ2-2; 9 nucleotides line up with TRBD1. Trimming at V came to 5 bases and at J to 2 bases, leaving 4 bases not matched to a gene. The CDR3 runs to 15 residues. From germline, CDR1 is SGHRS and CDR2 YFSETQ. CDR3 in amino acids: CASRPDRGNTGELFF. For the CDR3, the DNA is TGCGCCAGCAGGCCGGACAGGGGAAACACCGGGGAGCTGTTTTTT.

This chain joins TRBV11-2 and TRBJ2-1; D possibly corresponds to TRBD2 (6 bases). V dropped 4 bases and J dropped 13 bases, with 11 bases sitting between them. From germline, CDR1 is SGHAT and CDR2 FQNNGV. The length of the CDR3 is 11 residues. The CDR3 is CASSSGTRQFF. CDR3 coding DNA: TGTGCCAGCAGCTCCGGGACTCGACAGTTCTTC.

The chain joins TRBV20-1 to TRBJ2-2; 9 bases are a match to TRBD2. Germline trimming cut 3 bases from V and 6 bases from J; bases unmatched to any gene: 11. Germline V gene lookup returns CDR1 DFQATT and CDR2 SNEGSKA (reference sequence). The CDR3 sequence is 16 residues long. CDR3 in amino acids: CSARNPSGTHPGELFF. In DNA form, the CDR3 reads TGCAGTGCTAGGAACCCTAGCGGGACCCATCCCGGGGAGCTGTTTTTT.

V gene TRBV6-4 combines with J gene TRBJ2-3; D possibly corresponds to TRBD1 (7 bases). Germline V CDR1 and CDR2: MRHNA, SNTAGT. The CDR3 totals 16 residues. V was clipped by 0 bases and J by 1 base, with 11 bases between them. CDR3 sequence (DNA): TGTGCCAGCAGTGACTCAGGAGGGGGCGGCACAGATACGCAGTATTTT. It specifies CASSDSGGGGTDTQYF.

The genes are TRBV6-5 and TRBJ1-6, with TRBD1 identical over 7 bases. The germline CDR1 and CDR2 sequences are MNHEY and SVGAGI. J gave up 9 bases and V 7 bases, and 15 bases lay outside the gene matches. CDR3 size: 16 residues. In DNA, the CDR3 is TGTGCCAGCACCCCACAGGGGACAACTAGACGTTCACCCCTCCACTTT. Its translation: CASTPQGTTRRSPLHF.

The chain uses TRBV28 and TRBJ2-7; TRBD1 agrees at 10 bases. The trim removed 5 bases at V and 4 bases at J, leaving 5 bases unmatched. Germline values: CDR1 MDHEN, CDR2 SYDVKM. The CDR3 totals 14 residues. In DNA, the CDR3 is TGTGCCAGCAGTAAAGACAGGGGGCTATACGAGCAGTACTTC. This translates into CASSKDRGLYEQYF.

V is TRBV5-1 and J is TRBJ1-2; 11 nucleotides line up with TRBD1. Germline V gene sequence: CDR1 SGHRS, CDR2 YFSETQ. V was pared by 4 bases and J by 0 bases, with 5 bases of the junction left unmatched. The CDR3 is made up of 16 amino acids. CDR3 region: CASSTGQGAANYGYTF. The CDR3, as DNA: TGCGCCAGCAGCACCGGACAGGGGGCAGCTAACTATGGCTACACCTTC.

The CDR3 DNA reads as TGCAGTGCTAGAGCTACGGGATTCGCTGAAGCTTTCTTT. Amino acid sequence: CSARATGFAEAFF. V and J are TRBV20-1 and TRBJ1-1; D is undetermined. Trimming pared 1 base from V and 6 bases from J, leaving 12 bases between. The CDR3 is made up of 13 amino acids. CDR1 is DFQATT, CDR2 SNEGSKA, per germline (reference sequence).

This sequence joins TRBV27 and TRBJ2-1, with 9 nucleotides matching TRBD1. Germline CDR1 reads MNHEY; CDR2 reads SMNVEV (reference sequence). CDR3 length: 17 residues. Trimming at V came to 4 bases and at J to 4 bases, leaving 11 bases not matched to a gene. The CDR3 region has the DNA TGTGCCAGCAGTTGGGAAACCGGGACAGGGAGTTACAATGAGCAGTTCTTC. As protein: CASSWETGTGSYNEQFF.

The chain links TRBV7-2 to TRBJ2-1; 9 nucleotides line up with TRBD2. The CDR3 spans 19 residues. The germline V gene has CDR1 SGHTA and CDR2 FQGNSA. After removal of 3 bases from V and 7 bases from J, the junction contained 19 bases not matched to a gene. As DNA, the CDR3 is TGTGCCAGCAGCTTGGGCGGTGGCGGGGGGGCCTTCCCGGGTAATGAGCAGTTCTTC. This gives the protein CASSLGGGGGAFPGNEQFF.